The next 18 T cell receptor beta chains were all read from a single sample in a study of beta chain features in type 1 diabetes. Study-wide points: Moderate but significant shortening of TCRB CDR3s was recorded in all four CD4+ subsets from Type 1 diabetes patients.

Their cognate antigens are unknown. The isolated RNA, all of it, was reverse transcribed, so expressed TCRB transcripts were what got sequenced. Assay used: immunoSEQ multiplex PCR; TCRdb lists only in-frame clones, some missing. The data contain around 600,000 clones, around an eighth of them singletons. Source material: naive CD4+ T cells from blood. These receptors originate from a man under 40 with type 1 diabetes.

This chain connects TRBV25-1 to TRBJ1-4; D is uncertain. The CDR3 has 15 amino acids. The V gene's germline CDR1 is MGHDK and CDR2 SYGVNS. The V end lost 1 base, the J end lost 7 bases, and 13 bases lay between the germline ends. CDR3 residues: CASSESTRRGEKLFF. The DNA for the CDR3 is TGTGCCAGCAGTGAATCGACCCGACGGGGTGAAAAACTGTTTTTT.

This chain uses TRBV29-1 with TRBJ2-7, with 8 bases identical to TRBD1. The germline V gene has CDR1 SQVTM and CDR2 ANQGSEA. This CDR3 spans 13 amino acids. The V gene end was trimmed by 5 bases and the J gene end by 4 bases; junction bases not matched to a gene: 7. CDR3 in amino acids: CSVSRDRPYEQYF. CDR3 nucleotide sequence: TGCAGCGTTTCACGGGACAGGCCTTACGAGCAGTACTTC.

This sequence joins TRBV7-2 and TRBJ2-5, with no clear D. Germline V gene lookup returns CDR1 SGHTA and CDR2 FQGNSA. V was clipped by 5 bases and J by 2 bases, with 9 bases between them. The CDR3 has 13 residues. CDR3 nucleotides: TGTGCCAGCAGCCCGTTCCCTCAAGAGACCCAGTACTTC. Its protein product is CASSPFPQETQYF.

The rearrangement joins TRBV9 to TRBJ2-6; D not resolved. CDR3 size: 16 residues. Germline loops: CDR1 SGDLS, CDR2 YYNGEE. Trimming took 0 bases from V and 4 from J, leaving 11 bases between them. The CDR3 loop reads CASSVARRAGANVLTF. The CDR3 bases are TGTGCCAGCAGCGTAGCTAGGCGCGCCGGGGCCAACGTCCTGACTTTC.

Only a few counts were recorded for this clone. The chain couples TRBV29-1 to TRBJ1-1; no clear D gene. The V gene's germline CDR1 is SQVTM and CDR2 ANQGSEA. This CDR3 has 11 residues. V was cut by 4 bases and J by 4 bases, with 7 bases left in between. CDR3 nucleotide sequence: TGCAGCGTTGGAGAGGGCACTGAAGCTTTCTTT. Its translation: CSVGEGTEAFF.

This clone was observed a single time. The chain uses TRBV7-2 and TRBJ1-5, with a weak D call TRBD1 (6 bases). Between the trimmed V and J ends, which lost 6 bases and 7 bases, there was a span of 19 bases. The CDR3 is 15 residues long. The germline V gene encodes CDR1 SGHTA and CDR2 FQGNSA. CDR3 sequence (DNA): TGTGCCAGCAGTCGAGACAGGCGTGGAGGGCAGCCCCAGCATTTT. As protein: CASSRDRRGGQPQHF.

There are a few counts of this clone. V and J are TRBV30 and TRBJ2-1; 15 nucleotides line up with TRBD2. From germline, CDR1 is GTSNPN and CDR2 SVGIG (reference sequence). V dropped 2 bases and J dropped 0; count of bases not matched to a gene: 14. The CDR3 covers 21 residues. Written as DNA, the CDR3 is TGTGCCTGGAGTACTGGTACACCCGGGACTAGCGGGGGGAGCTCCTACAATGAGCAGTTCTTC. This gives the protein CAWSTGTPGTSGGSSYNEQFF.

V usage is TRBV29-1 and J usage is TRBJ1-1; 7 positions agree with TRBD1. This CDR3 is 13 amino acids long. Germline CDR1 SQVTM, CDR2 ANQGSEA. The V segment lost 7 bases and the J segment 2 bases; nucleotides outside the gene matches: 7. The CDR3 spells CSGAGQTNTEAFF. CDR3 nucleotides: TGCAGCGGAGCGGGACAGACAAACACTGAAGCTTTCTTT.

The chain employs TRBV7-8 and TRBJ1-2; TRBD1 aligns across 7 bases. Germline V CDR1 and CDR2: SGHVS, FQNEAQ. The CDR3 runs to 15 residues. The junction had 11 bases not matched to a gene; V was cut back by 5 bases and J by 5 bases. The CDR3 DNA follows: TGTGCCAGCAGCGTTCGGGACAGCGGCTCGTATGGCTACACCTTC. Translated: CASSVRDSGSYGYTF.

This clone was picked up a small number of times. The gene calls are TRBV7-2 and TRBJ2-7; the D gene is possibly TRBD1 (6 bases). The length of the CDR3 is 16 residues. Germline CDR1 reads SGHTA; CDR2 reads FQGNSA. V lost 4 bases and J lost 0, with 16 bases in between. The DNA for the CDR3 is TGTGCCAGCAGCTCAACCGAGGGACACTACTCCTACGAGCAGTACTTC. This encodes CASSSTEGHYSYEQYF.

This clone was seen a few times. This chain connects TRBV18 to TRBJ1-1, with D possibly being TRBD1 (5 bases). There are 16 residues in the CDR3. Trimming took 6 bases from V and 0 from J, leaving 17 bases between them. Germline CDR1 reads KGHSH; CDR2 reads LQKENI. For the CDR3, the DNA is TGTGCCAGCTCCCAACAATCACAGGAAATGAACACTGAAGCTTTCTTT. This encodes CASSQQSQEMNTEAFF.

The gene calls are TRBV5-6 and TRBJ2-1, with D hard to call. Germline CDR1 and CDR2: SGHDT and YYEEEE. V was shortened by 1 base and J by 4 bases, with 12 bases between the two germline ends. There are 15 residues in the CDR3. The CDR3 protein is CASSLIGLQYNEQFF. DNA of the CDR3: TGTGCCAGCAGCTTGATAGGGCTTCAATACAATGAGCAGTTCTTC.

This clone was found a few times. In nucleotides, the CDR3 is TGCGCCAGCAGCTTGGGCCAGGCAGGAGACTACGAGCAGTACTTC. Protein sequence: CASSLGQAGDYEQYF. The rearrangement uses TRBV5-1 and TRBJ2-7; D is undetermined. Per germline, CDR1 SGHRS and CDR2 YFSETQ. This CDR3 comprises 15 residues. V was trimmed by 0 bases and J by 3 bases, leaving 13 bases between them.

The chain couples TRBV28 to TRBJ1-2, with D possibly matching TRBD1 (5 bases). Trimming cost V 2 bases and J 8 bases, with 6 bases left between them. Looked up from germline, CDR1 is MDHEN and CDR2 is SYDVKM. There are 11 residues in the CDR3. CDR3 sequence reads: CASSLRGGYTF. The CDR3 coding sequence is TGTGCCAGCAGTTTACGGGGCGGCTACACCTTC.

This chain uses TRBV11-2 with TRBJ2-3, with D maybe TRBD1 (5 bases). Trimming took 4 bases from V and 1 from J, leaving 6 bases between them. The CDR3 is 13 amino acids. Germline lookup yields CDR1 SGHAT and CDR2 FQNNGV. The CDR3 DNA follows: TGTGCCAGCAGCTCACAGGGCACAGATACGCAGTATTTT. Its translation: CASSSQGTDTQYF.

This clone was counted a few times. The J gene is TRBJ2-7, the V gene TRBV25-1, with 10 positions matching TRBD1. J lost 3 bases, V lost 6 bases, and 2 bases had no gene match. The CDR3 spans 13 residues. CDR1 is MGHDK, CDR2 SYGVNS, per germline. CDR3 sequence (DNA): TGTGCCAGCAGCCGGGACAGGGGCTACGAGCAGTACTTC. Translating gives CASSRDRGYEQYF.

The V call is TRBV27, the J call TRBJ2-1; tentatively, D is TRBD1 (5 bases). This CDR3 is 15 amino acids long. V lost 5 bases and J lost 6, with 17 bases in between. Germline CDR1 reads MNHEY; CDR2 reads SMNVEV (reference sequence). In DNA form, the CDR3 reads TGTGCCAGCAGTATCCGCCAGGGAACCTCCAATGAGCAGTTCTTC. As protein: CASSIRQGTSNEQFF.

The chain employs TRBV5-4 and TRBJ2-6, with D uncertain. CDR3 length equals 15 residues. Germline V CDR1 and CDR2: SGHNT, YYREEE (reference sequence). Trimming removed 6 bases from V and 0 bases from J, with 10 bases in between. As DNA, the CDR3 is TGTGCCAGCACCTGGGCCGGCTCTGGGGCCAACGTCCTGACTTTC. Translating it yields CASTWAGSGANVLTF.